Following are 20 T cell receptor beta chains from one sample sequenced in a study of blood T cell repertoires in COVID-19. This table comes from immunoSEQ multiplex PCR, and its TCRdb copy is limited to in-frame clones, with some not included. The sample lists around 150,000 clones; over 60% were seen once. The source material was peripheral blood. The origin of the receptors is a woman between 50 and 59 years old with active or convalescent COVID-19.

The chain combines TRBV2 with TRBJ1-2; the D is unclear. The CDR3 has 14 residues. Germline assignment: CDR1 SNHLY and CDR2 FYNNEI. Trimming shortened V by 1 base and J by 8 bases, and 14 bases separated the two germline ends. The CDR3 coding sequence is TGTGCCAGCAGTGAAGGGCCGGGGAAGGAGGGCTACACCTTC. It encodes CASSEGPGKEGYTF.

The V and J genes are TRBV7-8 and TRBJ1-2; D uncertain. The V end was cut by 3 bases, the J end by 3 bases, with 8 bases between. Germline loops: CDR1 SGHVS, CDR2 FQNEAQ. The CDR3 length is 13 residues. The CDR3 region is CASSLVVDYGYTF. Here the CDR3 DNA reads TGTGCCAGCAGCTTGGTTGTAGACTATGGCTACACCTTC.

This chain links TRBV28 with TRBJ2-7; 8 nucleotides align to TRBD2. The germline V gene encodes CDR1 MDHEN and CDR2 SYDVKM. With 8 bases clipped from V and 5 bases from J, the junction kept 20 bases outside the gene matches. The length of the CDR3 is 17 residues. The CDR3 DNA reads TGTGCCAGCTACTGGGGGACTAGGGGGGCATCGGGCGACGAGCAGTACTTC. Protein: CASYWGTRGASGDEQYF.

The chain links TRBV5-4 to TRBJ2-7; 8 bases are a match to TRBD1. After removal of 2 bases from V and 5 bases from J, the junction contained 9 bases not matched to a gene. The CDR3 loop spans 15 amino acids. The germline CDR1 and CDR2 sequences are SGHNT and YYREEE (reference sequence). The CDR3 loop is CASSLDSGGFNEQYF. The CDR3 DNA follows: TGTGCCAGCAGCTTAGACTCAGGGGGCTTCAACGAGCAGTACTTC.

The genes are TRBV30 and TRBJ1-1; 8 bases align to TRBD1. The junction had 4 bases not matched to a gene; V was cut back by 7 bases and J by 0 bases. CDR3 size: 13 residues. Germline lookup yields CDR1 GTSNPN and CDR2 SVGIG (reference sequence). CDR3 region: CAYSTGVNTEAFF. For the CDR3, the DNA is TGTGCCTACTCGACAGGGGTGAACACTGAAGCTTTCTTT.

The CDR3 DNA is TGTGCCAGCAGCCCCGGGACACCGAACACCGGGGAGCTGTTTTTT. Its translation: CASSPGTPNTGELFF. The chain is built from TRBV9 and TRBJ2-2; D perhaps matches TRBD1 (6 bases). V was trimmed by 4 bases and J by 0 bases, leaving 10 bases between them. This CDR3 contains 15 residues. CDR1 and CDR2 (germline): SGDLS, YYNGEE.

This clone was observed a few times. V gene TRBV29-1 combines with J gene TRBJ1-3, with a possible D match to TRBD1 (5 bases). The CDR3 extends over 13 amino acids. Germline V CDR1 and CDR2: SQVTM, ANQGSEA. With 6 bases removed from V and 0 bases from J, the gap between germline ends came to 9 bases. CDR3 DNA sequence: TGCAGCGTCGACAGTAACTCTGGAAACACCATATATTTT. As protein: CSVDSNSGNTIYF. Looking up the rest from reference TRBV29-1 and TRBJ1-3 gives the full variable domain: SAVISQKPSRDICQRGTSLTIQCQVDSQVTMMFWYRQQPGQSLTLIATANQGSEATYESGFVIDKFPISRPNLTFSTLTVSNMSPEDSSIYLCSVDSNSGNTIYFGEGSWLTVV.

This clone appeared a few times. The CDR3 coding sequence is TGTGCCAGCAGTCCCGAGGGTGCGGGCTTGCATTCACCCCTCCACTTT. It yields the protein CASSPEGAGLHSPLHF. This chain joins TRBV2 and TRBJ1-6; D unclear. Trimming stripped 5 bases from V and 8 bases from J, with 19 bases between. From germline, CDR1 is SNHLY and CDR2 FYNNEI. This CDR3 is 16 amino acids long.

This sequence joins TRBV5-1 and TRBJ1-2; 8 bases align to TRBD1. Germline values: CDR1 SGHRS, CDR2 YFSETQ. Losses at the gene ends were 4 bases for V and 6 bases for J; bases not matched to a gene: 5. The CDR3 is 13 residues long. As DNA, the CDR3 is TGCGCCAGCAGCGACGGACAGGGCCATGGCTACACCTTC. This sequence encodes CASSDGQGHGYTF.

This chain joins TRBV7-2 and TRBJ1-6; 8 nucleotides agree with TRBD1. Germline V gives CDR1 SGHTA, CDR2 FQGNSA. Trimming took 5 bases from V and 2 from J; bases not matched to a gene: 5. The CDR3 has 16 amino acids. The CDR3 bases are TGTGCCAGCAGCCCCGACAGGGGTGCCTATAATTCACCCCTCCACTTT. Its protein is CASSPDRGAYNSPLHF.

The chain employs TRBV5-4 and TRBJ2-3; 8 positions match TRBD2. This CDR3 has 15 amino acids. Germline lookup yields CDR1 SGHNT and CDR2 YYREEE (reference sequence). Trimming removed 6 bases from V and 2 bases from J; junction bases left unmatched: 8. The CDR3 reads CASTATSAVTDTQYF. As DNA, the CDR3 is TGTGCCAGCACCGCGACTAGCGCTGTCACAGATACGCAGTATTTT.

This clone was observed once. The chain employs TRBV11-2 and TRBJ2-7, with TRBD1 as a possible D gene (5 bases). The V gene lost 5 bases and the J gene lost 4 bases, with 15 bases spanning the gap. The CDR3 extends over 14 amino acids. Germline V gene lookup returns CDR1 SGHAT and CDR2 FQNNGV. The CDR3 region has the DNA TGTGCCAGCAGCCCGCCGGCAGGGCCGTACGAGCAGTACTTC. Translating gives CASSPPAGPYEQYF.

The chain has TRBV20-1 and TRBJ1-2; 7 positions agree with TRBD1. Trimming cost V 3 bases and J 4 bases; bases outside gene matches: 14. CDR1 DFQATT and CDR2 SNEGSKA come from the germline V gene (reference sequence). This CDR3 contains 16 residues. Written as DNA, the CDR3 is TGCAGTGCTAGTCGCCAGGGGGTGGGGAGTAGCTATGGCTACACCTTC. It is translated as CSASRQGVGSSYGYTF.

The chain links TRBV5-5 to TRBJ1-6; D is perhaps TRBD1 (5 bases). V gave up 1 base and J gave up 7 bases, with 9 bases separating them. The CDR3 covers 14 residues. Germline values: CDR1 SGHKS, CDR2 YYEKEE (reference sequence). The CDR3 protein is CASSLTAGNSPLHF. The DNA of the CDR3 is TGTGCCAGCAGCTTGACGGCAGGGAATTCACCCCTCCACTTT.

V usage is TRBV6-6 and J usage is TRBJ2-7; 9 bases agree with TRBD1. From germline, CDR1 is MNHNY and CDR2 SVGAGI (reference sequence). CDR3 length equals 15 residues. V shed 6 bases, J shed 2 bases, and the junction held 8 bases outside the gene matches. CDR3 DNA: TGTGCCAGCAGCCCTCAAGGGACAGGGCCCTACGAGCAGTACTTC. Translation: CASSPQGTGPYEQYF.

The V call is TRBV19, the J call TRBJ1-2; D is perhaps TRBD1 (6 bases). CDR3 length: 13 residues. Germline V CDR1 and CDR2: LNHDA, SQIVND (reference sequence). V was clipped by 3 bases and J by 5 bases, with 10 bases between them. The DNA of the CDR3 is TGTGCCAGTAGTATGGACAGCCAGTATGGCTACACCTTC. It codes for CASSMDSQYGYTF. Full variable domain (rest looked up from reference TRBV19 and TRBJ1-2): DGGITQSPKYLFRKEGQNVTLSCEQNLNHDAMYWYRQDPGQGLRLIYYSQIVNDFQKGDIAEGYSVSREKKESFPLTVTSAQKNPTAFYLCASSMDSQYGYTFGSGTRLTVV.

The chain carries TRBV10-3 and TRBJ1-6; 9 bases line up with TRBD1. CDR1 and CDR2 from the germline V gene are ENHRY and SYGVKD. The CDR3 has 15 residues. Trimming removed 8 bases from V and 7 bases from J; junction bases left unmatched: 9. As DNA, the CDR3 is TGTGCCATCTCCCGGGACAGGGCGGAAAATTCACCCCTCCACTTT. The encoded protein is CAISRDRAENSPLHF.

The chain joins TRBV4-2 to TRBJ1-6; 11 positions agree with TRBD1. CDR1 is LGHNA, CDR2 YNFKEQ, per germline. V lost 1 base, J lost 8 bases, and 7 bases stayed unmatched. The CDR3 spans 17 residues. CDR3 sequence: CASSQARTGGQDSPLHF. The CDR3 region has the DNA TGTGCCAGCAGCCAAGCCCGGACAGGGGGCCAGGATTCACCCCTCCACTTT.

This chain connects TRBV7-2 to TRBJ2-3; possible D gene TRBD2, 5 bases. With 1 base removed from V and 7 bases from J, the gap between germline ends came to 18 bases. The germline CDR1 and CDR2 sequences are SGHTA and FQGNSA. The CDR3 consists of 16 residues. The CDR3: CASSLGSGAPTNTQYF. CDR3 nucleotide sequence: TGTGCCAGCAGCTTAGGGAGTGGAGCTCCGACTAATACGCAGTATTTT.

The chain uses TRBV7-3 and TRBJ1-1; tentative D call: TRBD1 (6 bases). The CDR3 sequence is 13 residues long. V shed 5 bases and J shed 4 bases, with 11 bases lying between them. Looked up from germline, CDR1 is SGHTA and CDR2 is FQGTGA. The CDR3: CASSGGLSTEAFF. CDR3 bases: TGTGCCAGCAGCGGGGGCCTCAGCACTGAAGCTTTCTTT.